The entry below gives a single T cell receptor beta chain sequence along with its context. Its matching antigen is unknown. This sample is part of a study of cytomegalovirus exposure and HLA in healthy donors. Study-wide results and limits: An apparent linkage of common viral pathogens to several of the most significant clusters emerged in a later analysis. Associated with HLA alleles at 0.05 false discovery rate in a later analysis were 17,000 or so TCR beta sequences. A later analysis found that most CMV-associated TCR beta chains appeared HLA-restricted.

The CDR3 is 14 residues long. J was trimmed by 8 bases and V by 8 bases; bases with no gene match: 10. Germline values: CDR1 SGHTA, CDR2 FQGNSA. The study ran its PCR with 60 Vbeta and 13 Jbeta primers. Clones were sequenced by immunoSEQ multiplex PCR, and TCRdb holds only the in-frame ones, with some missing. The sample includes 110,000 or so clones, 67% seen only once; the top ten take almost 8.5%. Sequenced input: PBMCs. This clonotype originated in a young man in good health and CMV-seropositive. The V gene is TRBV7-2, the J gene TRBJ2-1, with 9 bases identical to TRBD1. In DNA form, the CDR3 reads TGTGCCAGCCTCCGGGACAGGGCTGTTGATGAGCAGTTCTTC. It translates to CASLRDRAVDEQFF.